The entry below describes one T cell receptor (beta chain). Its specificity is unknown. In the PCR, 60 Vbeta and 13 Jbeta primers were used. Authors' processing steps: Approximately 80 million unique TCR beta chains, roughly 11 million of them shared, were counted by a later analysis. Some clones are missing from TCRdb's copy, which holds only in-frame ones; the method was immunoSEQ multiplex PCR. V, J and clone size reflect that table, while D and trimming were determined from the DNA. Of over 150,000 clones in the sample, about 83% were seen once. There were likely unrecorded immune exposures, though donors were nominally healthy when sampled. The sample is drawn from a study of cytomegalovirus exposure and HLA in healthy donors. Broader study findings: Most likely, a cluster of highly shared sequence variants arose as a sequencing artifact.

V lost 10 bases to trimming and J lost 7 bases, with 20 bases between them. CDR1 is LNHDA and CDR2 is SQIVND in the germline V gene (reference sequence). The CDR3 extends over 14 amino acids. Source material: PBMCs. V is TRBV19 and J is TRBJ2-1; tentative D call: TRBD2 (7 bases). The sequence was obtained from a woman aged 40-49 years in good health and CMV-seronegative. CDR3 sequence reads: CATGLAGALNEQFF. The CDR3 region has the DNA TGTGCCACAGGTTTGGCGGGGGCCTTAAATGAGCAGTTCTTC.